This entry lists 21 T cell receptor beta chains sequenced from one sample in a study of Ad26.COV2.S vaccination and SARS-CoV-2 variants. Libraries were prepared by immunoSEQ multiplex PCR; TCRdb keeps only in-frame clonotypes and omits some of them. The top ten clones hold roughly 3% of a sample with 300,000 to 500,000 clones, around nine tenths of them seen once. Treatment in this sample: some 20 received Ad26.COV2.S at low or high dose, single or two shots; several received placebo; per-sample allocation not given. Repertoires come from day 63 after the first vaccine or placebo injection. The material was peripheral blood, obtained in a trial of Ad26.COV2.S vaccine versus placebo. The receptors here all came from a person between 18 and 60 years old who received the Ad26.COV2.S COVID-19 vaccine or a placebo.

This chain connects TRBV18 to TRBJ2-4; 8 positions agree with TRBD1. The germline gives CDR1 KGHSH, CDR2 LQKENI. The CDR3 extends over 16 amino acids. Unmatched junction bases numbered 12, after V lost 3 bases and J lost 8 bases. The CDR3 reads CASSPQAGGVRDIQYF. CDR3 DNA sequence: TGTGCCAGCTCACCCCAGGCAGGGGGCGTTCGGGACATTCAGTACTTC. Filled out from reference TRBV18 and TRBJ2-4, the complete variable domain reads NAGVMQNPRHLVRRRGQEARLRCSPMKGHSHVYWYRQLPEEGLKFMVYLQKENIIDESGMPKERFSAEFPKEGPSILRIQQVVRGDSAAYFCASSPQAGGVRDIQYFGAGTRLSVL.

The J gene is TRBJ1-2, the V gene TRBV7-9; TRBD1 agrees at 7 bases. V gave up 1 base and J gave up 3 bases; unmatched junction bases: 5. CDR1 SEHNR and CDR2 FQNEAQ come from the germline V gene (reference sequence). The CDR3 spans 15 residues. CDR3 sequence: CASSLGRTGYYGYTF. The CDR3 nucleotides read TGTGCCAGCAGCTTAGGAAGGACAGGATACTATGGCTACACCTTC.

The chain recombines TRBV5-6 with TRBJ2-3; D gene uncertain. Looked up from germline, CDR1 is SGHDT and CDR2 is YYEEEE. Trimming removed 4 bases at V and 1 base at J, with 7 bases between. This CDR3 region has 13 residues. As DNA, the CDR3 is TGTGCCAGCAGCCCGGACCGCACAGATACGCAGTATTTT. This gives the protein CASSPDRTDTQYF.

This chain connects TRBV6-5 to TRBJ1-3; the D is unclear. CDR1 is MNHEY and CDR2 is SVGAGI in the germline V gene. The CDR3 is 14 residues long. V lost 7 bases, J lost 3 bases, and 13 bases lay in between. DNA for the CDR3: TGTGCCAGCAAGCCAGGACGAGTTGGAAACACCATATATTTT. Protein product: CASKPGRVGNTIYF.

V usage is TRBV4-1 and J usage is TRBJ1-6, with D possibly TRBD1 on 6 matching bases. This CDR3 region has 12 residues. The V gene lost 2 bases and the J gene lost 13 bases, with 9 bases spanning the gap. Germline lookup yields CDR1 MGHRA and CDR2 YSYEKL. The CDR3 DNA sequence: TGCGCCAGCAGCCAAACAGGGCTTCCCCTCCACTTT. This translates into CASSQTGLPLHF.

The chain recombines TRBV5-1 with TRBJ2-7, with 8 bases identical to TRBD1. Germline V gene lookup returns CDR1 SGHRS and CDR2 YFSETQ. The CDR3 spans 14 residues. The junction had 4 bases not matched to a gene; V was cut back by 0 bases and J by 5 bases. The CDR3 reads CASSLANRGDEQYF. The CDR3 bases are TGCGCCAGCAGCTTGGCAAACAGGGGGGACGAGCAGTACTTC. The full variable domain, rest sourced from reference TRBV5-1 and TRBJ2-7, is KAGVTQTPRYLIKTRGQQVTLSCSPISGHRSVSWYQQTPGQGLQFLFEYFSETQRNKGNFPGRFSGRQFSNSRSEMNVSTLELGDSALYLCASSLANRGDEQYFGPGTRLTVT.

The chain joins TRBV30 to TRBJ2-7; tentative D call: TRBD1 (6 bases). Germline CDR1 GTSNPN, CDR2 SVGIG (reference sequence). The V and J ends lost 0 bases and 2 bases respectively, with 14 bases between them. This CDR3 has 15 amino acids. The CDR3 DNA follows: TGTGCCTGGAGTGTACAGACAGGTCGTCCCTACGAGCAGTACTTC. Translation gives CAWSVQTGRPYEQYF.

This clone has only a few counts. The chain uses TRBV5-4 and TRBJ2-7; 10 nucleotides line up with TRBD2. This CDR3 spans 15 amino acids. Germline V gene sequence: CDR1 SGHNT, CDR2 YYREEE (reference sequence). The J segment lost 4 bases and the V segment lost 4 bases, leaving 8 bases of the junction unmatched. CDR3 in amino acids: CASSRLTSGEYEQYF. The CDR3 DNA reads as TGTGCCAGCAGCCGCCTAACTAGCGGGGAGTACGAGCAGTACTTC.

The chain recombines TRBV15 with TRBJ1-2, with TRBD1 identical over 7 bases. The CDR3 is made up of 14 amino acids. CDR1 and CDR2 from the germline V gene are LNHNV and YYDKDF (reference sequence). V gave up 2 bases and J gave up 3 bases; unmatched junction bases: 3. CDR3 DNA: TGTGCCACCAGCAGAAACACAGGGGACTATGGCTACACCTTC. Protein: CATSRNTGDYGYTF.

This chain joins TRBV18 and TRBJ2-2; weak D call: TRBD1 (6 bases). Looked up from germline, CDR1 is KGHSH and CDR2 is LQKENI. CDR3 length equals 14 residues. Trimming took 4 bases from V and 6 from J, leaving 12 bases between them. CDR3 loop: CASSQDSAAGELFF. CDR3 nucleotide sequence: TGTGCCAGCTCACAGGACAGCGCGGCCGGGGAGCTGTTTTTT.

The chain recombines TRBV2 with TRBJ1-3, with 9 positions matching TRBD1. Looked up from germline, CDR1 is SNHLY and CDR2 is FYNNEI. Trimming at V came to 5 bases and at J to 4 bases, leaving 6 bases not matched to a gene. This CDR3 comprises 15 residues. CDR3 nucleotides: TGTGCCAGCAGTCAACAGGGGGCGCCCGGAAACACCATATATTTT. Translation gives CASSQQGAPGNTIYF.

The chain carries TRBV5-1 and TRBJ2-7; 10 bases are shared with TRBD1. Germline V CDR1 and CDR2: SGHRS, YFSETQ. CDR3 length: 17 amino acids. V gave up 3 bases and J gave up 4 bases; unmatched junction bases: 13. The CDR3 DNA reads TGCGCCAGCAGCTACTACCTAGGGACAGGGGAACATTACGAGCAGTACTTC. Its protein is CASSYYLGTGEHYEQYF.

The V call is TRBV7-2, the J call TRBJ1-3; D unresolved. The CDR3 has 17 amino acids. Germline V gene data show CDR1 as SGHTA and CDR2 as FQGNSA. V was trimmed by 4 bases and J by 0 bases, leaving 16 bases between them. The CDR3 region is CASSSHPSSRSGNTIYF. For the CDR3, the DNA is TGTGCCAGCAGCTCGCATCCCTCCAGCCGCTCTGGAAACACCATATATTTT.

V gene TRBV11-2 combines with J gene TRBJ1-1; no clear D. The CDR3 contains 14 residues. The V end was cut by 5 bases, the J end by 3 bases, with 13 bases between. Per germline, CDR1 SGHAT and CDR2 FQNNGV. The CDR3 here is CASSPLSGDTEAFF. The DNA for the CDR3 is TGTGCCAGCAGCCCGCTAAGCGGGGACACTGAAGCTTTCTTT.

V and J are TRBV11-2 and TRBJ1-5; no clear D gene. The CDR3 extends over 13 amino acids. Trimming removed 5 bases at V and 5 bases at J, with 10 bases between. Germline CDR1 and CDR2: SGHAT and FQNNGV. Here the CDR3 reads CASSQGEDQPQHF. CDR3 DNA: TGTGCCAGCAGCCAAGGCGAGGATCAGCCCCAGCATTTT.

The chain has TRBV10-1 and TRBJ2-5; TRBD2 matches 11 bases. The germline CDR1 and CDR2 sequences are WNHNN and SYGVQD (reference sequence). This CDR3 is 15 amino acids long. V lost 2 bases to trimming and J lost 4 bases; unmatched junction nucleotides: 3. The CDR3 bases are TGCGCCAGCAGTGAGGACGGACTAGCGGGAGAGACCCAGTACTTC. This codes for CASSEDGLAGETQYF.

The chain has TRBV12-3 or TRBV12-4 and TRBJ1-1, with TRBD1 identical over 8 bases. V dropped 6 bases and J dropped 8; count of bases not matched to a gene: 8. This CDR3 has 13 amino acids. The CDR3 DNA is TGTGCCAGCAGCTTATTAGGACAGGGCGAAGCTTTCTTT. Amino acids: CASSLLGQGEAFF.

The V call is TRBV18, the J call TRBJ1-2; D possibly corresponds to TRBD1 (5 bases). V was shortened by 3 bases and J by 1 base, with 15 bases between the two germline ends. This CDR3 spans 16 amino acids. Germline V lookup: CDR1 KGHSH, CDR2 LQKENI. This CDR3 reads CASSPTREGNNYGYTF. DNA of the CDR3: TGTGCCAGCTCACCCACCCGGGAGGGGAATAACTATGGCTACACCTTC.

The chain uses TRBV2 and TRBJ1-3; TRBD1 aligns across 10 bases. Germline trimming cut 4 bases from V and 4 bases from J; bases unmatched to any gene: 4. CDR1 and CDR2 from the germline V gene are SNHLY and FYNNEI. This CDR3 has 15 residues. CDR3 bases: TGTGCCAGCAGTGTAGACAGGGGGCTCGGAAACACCATATATTTT. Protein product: CASSVDRGLGNTIYF.

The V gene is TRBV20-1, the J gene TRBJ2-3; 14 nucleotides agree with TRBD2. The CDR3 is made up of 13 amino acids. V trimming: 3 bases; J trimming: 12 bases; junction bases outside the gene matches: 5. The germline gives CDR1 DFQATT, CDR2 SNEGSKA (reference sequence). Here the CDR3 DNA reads TGCAGTGCTAGTCCGACTAGCGGGGGGGACCAGTATTTT. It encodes CSASPTSGGDQYF.

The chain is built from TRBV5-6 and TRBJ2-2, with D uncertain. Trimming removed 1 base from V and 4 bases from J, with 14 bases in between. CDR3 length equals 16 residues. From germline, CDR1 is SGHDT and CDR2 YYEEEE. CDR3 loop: CASSLLPADLTGELFF. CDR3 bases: TGTGCCAGCAGCTTGCTGCCGGCAGACCTCACCGGGGAGCTGTTTTTT.